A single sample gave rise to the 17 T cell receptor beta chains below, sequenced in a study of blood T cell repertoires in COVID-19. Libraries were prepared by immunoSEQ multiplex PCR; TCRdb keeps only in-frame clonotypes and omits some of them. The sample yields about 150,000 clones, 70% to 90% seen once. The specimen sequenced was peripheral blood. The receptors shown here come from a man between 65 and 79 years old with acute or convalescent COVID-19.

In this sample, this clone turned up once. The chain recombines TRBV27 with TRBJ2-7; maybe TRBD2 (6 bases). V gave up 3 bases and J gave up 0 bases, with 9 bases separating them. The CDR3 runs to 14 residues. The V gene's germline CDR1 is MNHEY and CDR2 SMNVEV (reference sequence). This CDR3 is CASSLGGTSYEQYF. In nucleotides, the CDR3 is TGTGCCAGCAGTTTGGGCGGGACCTCCTACGAGCAGTACTTC.

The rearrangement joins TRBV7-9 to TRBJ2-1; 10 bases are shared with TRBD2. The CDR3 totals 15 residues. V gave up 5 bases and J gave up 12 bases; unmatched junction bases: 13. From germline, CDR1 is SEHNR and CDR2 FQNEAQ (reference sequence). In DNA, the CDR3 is TGTGCCAGCAGCCAGGGAGGACTAGCGGTTCTGCGGCAGTTCTTC. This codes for CASSQGGLAVLRQFF.

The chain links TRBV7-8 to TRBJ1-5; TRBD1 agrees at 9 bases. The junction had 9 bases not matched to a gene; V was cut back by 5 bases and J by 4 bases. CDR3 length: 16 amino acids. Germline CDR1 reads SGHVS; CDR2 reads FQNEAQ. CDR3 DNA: TGTGCCAGCAGCCTACTAGGACAGGGGTCGAATCAGCCCCAGCATTTT. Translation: CASSLLGQGSNQPQHF. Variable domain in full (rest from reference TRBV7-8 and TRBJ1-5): GAGVSQSPRYKVAKRGQDVALRCDPISGHVSLFWYQQALGQGPEFLTYFQNEAQLDKSGLPSDRFFAERPEGSVSTLKIQRTQQEDSAVYLCASSLLGQGSNQPQHFGDGTRLSIL.

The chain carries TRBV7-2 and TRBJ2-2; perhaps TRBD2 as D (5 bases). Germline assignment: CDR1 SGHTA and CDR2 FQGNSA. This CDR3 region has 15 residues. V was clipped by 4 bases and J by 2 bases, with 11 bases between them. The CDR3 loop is CASSSRAGNTGELFF. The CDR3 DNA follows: TGTGCCAGCAGCTCGAGGGCAGGCAACACCGGGGAGCTGTTTTTT.

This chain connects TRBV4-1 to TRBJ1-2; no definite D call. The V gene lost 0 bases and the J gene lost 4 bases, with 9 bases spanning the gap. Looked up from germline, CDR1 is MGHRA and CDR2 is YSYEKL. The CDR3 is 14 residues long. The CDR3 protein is CASSQDSGGYGYTF. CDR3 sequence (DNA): TGCGCCAGCAGCCAAGATAGCGGCGGCTATGGCTACACCTTC.

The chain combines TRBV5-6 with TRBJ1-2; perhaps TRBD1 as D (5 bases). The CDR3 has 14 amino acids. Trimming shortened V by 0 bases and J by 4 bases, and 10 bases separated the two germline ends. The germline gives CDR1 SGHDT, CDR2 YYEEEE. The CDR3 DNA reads TGTGCCAGCAGCTTGGGACAGCCACTCTATGGCTACACCTTC. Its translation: CASSLGQPLYGYTF. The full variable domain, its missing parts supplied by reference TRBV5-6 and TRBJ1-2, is DAGVTQSPTHLIKTRGQQVTLRCSPKSGHDTVSWYQQALGQGPQFIFQYYEEEERQRGNFPDRFSGHQFPNYSSELNVNALLLGDSALYLCASSLGQPLYGYTFGSGTRLTVV.

For the CDR3, the DNA is TGTGCCAGCAGCTTGGGACTCAGCTCCTACAATGAGCAGTTCTTC. Protein sequence: CASSLGLSSYNEQFF. The chain combines TRBV7-9 with TRBJ2-1; tentative D call: TRBD2 (6 bases). This CDR3 is 15 amino acids long. Germline values: CDR1 SEHNR, CDR2 FQNEAQ (reference sequence). Trimming left V 3 bases short and J 0 bases short, with 9 bases between.

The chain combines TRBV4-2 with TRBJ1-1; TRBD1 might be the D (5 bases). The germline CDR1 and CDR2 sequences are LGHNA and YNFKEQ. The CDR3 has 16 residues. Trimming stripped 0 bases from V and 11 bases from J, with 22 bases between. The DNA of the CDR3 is TGTGCCAGCAGCCAAGAAGGCGGGACCGCCAATTTTAGGGCTTTCTTT. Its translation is CASSQEGGTANFRAFF.

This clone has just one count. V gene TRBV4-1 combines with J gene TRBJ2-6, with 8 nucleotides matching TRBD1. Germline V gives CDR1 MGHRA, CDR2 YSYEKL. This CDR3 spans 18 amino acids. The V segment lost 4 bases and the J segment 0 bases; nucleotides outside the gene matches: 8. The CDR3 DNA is TGCGCCAGCAGCCGCCCCGGACAGGGTCTCTCTGGGGCCAACGTCCTGACTTTC. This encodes CASSRPGQGLSGANVLTF.

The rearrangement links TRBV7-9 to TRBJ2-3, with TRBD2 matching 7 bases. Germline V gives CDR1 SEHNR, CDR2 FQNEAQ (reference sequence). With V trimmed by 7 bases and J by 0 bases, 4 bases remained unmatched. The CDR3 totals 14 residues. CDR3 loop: CASMGLLSTDTQYF. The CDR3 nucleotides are TGTGCCAGCATGGGACTACTTAGCACAGATACGCAGTATTTT.

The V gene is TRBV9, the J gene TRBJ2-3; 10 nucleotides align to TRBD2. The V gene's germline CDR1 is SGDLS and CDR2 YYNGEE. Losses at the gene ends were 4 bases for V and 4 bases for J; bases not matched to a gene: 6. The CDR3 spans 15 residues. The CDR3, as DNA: TGTGCCAGCAGCACTAGCGGGATAGGGTCAGATACGCAGTATTTT. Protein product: CASSTSGIGSDTQYF. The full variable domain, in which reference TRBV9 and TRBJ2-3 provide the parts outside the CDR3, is DSGVTQTPKHLITATGQRVTLRCSPRSGDLSVYWYQQSLDQGLQFLIQYYNGEERAKGNILERFSAQQFPDLHSELNLSSLELGDSALYFCASSTSGIGSDTQYFGPGTRLTVL.

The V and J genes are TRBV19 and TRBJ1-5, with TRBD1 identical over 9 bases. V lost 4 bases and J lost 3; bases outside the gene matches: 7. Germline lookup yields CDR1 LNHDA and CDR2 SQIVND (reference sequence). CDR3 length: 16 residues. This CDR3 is CASSTDRGLYNQPQHF. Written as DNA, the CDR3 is TGTGCCAGTAGTACCGACAGGGGGTTATACAATCAGCCCCAGCATTTT.

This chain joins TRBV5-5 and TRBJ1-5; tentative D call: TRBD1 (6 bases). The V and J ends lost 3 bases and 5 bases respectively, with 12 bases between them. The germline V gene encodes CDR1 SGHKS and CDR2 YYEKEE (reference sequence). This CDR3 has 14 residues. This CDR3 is CASSSVTGHQPQHF. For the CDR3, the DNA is TGTGCCAGCAGCTCCGTGACAGGCCATCAGCCCCAGCATTTT.

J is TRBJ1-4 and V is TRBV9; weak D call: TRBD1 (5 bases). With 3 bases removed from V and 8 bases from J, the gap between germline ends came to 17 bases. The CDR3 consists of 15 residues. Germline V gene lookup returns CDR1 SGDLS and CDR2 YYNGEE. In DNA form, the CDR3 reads TGTGCCAGCAGCGGAGGAGGGGCGGGTACGGAAAAACTGTTTTTT. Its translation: CASSGGGAGTEKLFF.

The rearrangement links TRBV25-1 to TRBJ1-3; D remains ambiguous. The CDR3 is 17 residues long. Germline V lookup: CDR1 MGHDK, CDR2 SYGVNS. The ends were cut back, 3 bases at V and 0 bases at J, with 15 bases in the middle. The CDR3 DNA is TGTGCCAGCAGTGACATCCTGGGTACTAGCTCTGGAAACACCATATATTTT. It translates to CASSDILGTSSGNTIYF.

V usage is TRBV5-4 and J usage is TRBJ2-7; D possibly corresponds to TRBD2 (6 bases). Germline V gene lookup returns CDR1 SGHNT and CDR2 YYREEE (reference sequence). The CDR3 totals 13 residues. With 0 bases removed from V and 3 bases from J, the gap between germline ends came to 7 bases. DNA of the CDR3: TGTGCCAGCAGCTTGGGGACTAACTACGAGCAGTACTTC. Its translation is CASSLGTNYEQYF.

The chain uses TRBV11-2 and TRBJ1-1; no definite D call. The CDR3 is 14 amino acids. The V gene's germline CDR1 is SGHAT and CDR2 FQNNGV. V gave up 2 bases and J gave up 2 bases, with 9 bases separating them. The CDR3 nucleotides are TGTGCCAGCAGCTTATTAGGCGGTAACACTGAAGCTTTCTTT. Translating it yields CASSLLGGNTEAFF.